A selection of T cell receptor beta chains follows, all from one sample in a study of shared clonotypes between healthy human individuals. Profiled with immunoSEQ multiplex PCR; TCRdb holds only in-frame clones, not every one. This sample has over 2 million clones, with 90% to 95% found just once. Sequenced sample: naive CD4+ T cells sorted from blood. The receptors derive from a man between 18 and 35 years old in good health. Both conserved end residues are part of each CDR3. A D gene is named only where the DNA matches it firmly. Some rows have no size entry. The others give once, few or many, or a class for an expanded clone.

TGTGCCTGGAAGGAGACAGGGGGCTACGAGCAGTACTTC,CAWKETGGYEQYF,TRBV30,.,TRBJ2-7,TRBD1
TGTGCCAGCAGGCGGACTAGCGGGGTGGTCGAGCAGTACTTC,CASRRTSGVVEQYF,TRBV2,.,TRBJ2-7,TRBD2
TGTGCCAGCTCACCAGGGCAGGCCATGACCAAAAACATTCAGTACTTC,CASSPGQAMTKNIQYF,TRBV18,.,TRBJ2-4,.
TGTGCCAGCTCGCGGGACAGACTACAAGAGACCCAGTACTTC,CASSRDRLQETQYF,TRBV11-2,.,TRBJ2-5,.
TGCGCCAGCAGCCAACATCAGGGGGCGCTTGGCTACACCTTC,CASSQHQGALGYTF,TRBV4-1,.,TRBJ1-2,TRBD1
TGTGCCAGCAGGACAGGGAGCTCCTACGAGCAGTACTTC,CASRTGSSYEQYF,TRBV13,once,TRBJ2-7,TRBD1
TGTGCCAGCAGTGAAGACCTCCGTCAGGGGGGCGGTCAGCCCCAGCATTTT,CASSEDLRQGGGQPQHF,TRBV6-1,.,TRBJ1-5,TRBD1
TGCGCCAGCAGTGACTCTGACACCGGGGAGCTGTTTTTT,CASSDSDTGELFF,TRBV10-1,.,TRBJ2-2,.
TGTGCCAGCAGCCCGACCGGGAGACCCGAGCAGTACTTC,CASSPTGRPEQYF,TRBV7-9,.,TRBJ2-7,.
TGTGCCAGCAGCCTCGACCACAGTGAAGGTAAAGCTTTCTTT,CASSLDHSEGKAFF,TRBV7-9,.,TRBJ1-1,.
TGTGCCATCAGTGGCGCAGGGGCGGTTGAAAAACTGTTTTTT,CAISGAGAVEKLFF,TRBV10-3,.,TRBJ1-4,.
TGTGCCAGCAGCTTAGGCCGGAAAGAGACCCAGTACTTC,CASSLGRKETQYF,TRBV5-6,.,TRBJ2-5,.
TGTGCCAGCAGCTTTAGGGGGGACTACAATGAGCAGTTCTTC,CASSFRGDYNEQFF,TRBV7-2,once,TRBJ2-1,.
TGTGCCAGCACTACCCGGAGCAGGAGCTACGAGCAGTACTTC,CASTTRSRSYEQYF,TRBV6-1,.,TRBJ2-7,.
TGTGCCAGCAGCTCGGGACTACTTCTGAACAATGAGCAGTTCTTC,CASSSGLLLNNEQFF,TRBV11-2,.,TRBJ2-1,TRBD2
TGTGCCTGGAGCCCCGGACTTACTATGCCCTACGAGCAGTACTTC,CAWSPGLTMPYEQYF,TRBV30,.,TRBJ2-7,.
TGTGCCAGCAGCTTAAATCCTTACGAGCAGTACTTC,CASSLNPYEQYF,TRBV7-2,many,TRBJ2-7,.
TGCGCCAGCAGTCGACCTGATCGCGACAGGGACAACTATGGCTACACCTTC,CASSRPDRDRDNYGYTF,TRBV23-1,.,TRBJ1-2,TRBD1
TGTGCCAGCAGCCCCCGTGGCACTAGCACAGATACGCAGTATTTT,CASSPRGTSTDTQYF,TRBV7-8,.,TRBJ2-3,.
TGTGCCAGCAGCGTAGGGCCAGGGGGCGAGGAGCAGTACTTC,CASSVGPGGEEQYF,TRBV9,.,TRBJ2-7,TRBD1
TGTGCCGTCCCAGGGGGCCATGGCTACACCTTC,CAVPGGHGYTF,TRBV7-9,.,TRBJ1-2,TRBD1
TGTGCCAGCAGGCGACTAGCGGTTACTGGCAATGAGCAGTTCTTC,CASRRLAVTGNEQFF,TRBV2,.,TRBJ2-1,TRBD2
TGCAGCGCCCTGACCGATAGCAATCAGCCCCAGCATTTT,CSALTDSNQPQHF,TRBV29-1,.,TRBJ1-5,.
TGTGCCTCCTCGAAATGGAGGGACCAGCGTACTGAAGCTTTCTTT,CASSKWRDQRTEAFF,TRBV30,.,TRBJ1-1,.
TGCGCCAGCAGCTCCACCGGACAGGGGGGGATTGAAAAACTGTTTTTT,CASSSTGQGGIEKLFF,TRBV5-1,.,TRBJ1-4,TRBD1